One and the same sample provided the 20 T cell receptor beta chains below, sequenced in a study of blood T cell repertoires in COVID-19. Produced via immunoSEQ multiplex PCR; TCRdb's table is partial and in-frame only. The top ten clones hold 2.5% to 3.5% of a sample with some 190,000 clones, about 88% of them seen once. Sequenced sample: PBMCs or T cells enriched from blood (not recorded which). Source of these receptors: a woman aged 25 to 39 who had recovered from COVID-19.

The chain is built from TRBV6-4 and TRBJ1-1, with D tentatively TRBD1 (5 bases). CDR1 MRHNA and CDR2 SNTAGT come from the germline V gene. This CDR3 has 15 residues. Trimming took off 0 bases at V and 9 bases at J, with 17 bases between the two ends. The CDR3 sequence is CASSDSNLGPLKAFF. As DNA, the CDR3 is TGTGCCAGCAGTGACTCAAATTTGGGGCCCCTCAAAGCTTTCTTT.

V gene TRBV12-3 or TRBV12-4 combines with J gene TRBJ1-1; weak D call: TRBD1 (5 bases). V was shortened by 6 bases and J by 5 bases, with 13 bases between the two germline ends. CDR3 length: 13 amino acids. The CDR3 nucleotides are TGTGCCAGCAGACGGGACTTGGGGACTGAAGCTTTCTTT. Encoded protein: CASRRDLGTEAFF.

This clone has a single count. The CDR3 nucleotides read TGTGCCAGCATTCGCCAGGGCTCCTACGAGCAGTACGTC. This codes for CASIRQGSYEQYV. V usage is TRBV2 and J usage is TRBJ2-7, with D possibly matching TRBD1 (5 bases). Per the germline V gene, CDR1 is SNHLY and CDR2 is FYNNEI. The CDR3 extends over 13 amino acids. The V and J ends lost 7 bases and 0 bases respectively, with 10 bases between them.

The chain recombines TRBV3-1 (or the pseudogene TRBV3-2) with TRBJ1-1; D perhaps matches TRBD1 (5 bases). The CDR3 totals 13 residues. Trimming removed 1 base at V and 7 bases at J, with 10 bases between. CDR1 is LGHDT, CDR2 YNNKEL, per germline (reference sequence). The CDR3 DNA sequence: TGTGCCAGCAGCCAAGGCGGGACCGGTGAAGCTTTCTTT. Translation gives CASSQGGTGEAFF.

J is TRBJ2-5 and V is TRBV15; TRBD2 aligns across 9 bases. Germline trimming cut 2 bases from V and 5 bases from J; bases unmatched to any gene: 3. CDR3 size: 14 residues. Germline-derived CDR1 and CDR2 are LNHNV and YYDKDF (reference sequence). The CDR3 coding sequence is TGTGCCACCAGCAGATTAGCGGGAGAGGAGACCCAGTACTTC. It translates to CATSRLAGEETQYF.

The chain couples TRBV7-6 to TRBJ2-2, with D unresolved. Germline V gives CDR1 SGHVS, CDR2 FNYEAQ. The CDR3 covers 14 residues. V dropped 1 base and J dropped 2 bases, with 5 bases sitting between them. The CDR3 DNA follows: TGTGCCAGCAGCTTAGGACTTAACACCGGGGAGCTGTTTTTT. Encoded protein: CASSLGLNTGELFF.

This clone appeared once. The J gene is TRBJ1-1, the V gene TRBV21-1. TRBV21-1 is noted as a pseudogene. This CDR3 comprises 18 residues. The DNA for the CDR3 is TGTGCCAGCAGCAAAGGCTCCTGCGGGGTGTGTTTGGACACTGAAGCTTTCTTT. This sequence encodes CASSKGSCGVCLDTEAFF.

The chain is built from TRBV4-1 and TRBJ2-1; D gene ambiguous. The germline CDR1 and CDR2 sequences are MGHRA and YSYEKL. The CDR3 contains 12 residues. The V gene lost 0 bases and the J gene lost 10 bases, with 7 bases spanning the gap. The CDR3 reads CASSQDAREQFF. CDR3 DNA sequence: TGCGCCAGCAGCCAAGATGCTAGGGAGCAGTTCTTC.

The gene calls are TRBV5-6 and TRBJ1-4; TRBD1 matches at 9 bases. This CDR3 region has 16 residues. CDR1 and CDR2 (germline): SGHDT, YYEEEE. Losses at the gene ends were 0 bases for V and 5 bases for J; bases not matched to a gene: 5. The CDR3 loop reads CASSLVLGQGNEKLFF. The CDR3 DNA reads as TGTGCCAGCAGCTTGGTCTTAGGACAGGGGAATGAAAAACTGTTTTTT.

V gene TRBV19 combines with J gene TRBJ1-1, with D possibly TRBD1 on 6 matching bases. Deletions cut 2 bases from V and 3 bases from J, with 13 bases between. The CDR3 extends over 15 amino acids. CDR1 is LNHDA, CDR2 SQIVND, per germline (reference sequence). CDR3 nucleotide sequence: TGTGCCAGTAGTATATCCCCGGACAGTTACACTGAAGCTTTCTTT. It translates to CASSISPDSYTEAFF. Based on the CDR3 plus reference TRBV19 and TRBJ1-1, the full variable domain is DGGITQSPKYLFRKEGQNVTLSCEQNLNHDAMYWYRQDPGQGLRLIYYSQIVNDFQKGDIAEGYSVSREKKESFPLTVTSAQKNPTAFYLCASSISPDSYTEAFFGQGTRLTVV.

The V gene is TRBV5-1, the J gene TRBJ1-4; D not resolved. CDR1 and CDR2 (germline): SGHRS, YFSETQ. CDR3 length: 14 residues. The V end lost 3 bases, the J end lost 5 bases, and 11 bases lay between the germline ends. The CDR3, as DNA: TGCGCCAGCAGCTCGAGGGTGGGAAATGAAAAACTGTTTTTT. As protein: CASSSRVGNEKLFF. Full variable domain (missing parts from reference TRBV5-1 and TRBJ1-4): KAGVTQTPRYLIKTRGQQVTLSCSPISGHRSVSWYQQTPGQGLQFLFEYFSETQRNKGNFPGRFSGRQFSNSRSEMNVSTLELGDSALYLCASSSRVGNEKLFFGSGTQLSVL.

This rearrangement joins TRBV9 to TRBJ2-7; TRBD2 agrees at 14 bases. CDR3 length: 17 residues. Germline V lookup: CDR1 SGDLS, CDR2 YYNGEE. Losses at the gene ends were 0 bases for V and 2 bases for J; bases not matched to a gene: 4. In DNA, the CDR3 is TGTGCCAGCAGCGTAGGGACTAGCGGGAGGCTAACCTACGAGCAGTACTTC. It encodes CASSVGTSGRLTYEQYF. Full variable domain (rest looked up from reference TRBV9 and TRBJ2-7): DSGVTQTPKHLITATGQRVTLRCSPRSGDLSVYWYQQSLDQGLQFLIQYYNGEERAKGNILERFSAQQFPDLHSELNLSSLELGDSALYFCASSVGTSGRLTYEQYFGPGTRLTVT.

The chain employs TRBV5-4 and TRBJ2-2, with D tentatively TRBD1 (5 bases). CDR1 is SGHNT, CDR2 YYREEE, per germline (reference sequence). Trimming took 3 bases from V and 1 from J, leaving 7 bases between them. CDR3 length equals 14 residues. CDR3: CASSWGKNTGELFF. CDR3 sequence (DNA): TGTGCCAGCAGCTGGGGCAAGAACACCGGGGAGCTGTTTTTT.

The V and J genes are TRBV10-3 and TRBJ2-7; D possibly corresponds to TRBD1 (5 bases). V gave up 10 bases and J gave up 0 bases, with 10 bases separating them. CDR3 length: 12 residues. Germline V gene lookup returns CDR1 ENHRY and CDR2 SYGVKD. The DNA of the CDR3 is TGTGCCACCGCCCAGGGCTCCTACGAGCAGTACGTC. Its protein is CATAQGSYEQYV.

The chain couples TRBV18 to TRBJ1-6; D uncertain. The CDR3 is 14 amino acids. Per the germline V gene, CDR1 is KGHSH and CDR2 is LQKENI. The V end lost 3 bases, the J end lost 5 bases, and 8 bases lay between the germline ends. The CDR3 coding sequence is TGTGCCAGCTCACCGAGTCTCGATAATTCACCCCTCCACTTT. Its protein product is CASSPSLDNSPLHF. The entire variable domain, with the rest obtained from reference TRBV18 and TRBJ1-6, is as follows: NAGVMQNPRHLVRRRGQEARLRCSPMKGHSHVYWYRQLPEEGLKFMVYLQKENIIDESGMPKERFSAEFPKEGPSILRIQQVVRGDSAAYFCASSPSLDNSPLHFGNGTRLTVT.

The chain carries TRBV18 and TRBJ1-4; no reliable D call. CDR3 length equals 12 residues. In germline, CDR1 is KGHSH, CDR2 LQKENI. Trimming pared 2 bases from V and 8 bases from J, leaving 6 bases between. The CDR3 DNA sequence: TGTGCCAGCTCACCATCGTCGGAAAAACTGTTTTTT. Its protein product is CASSPSSEKLFF.

This clone was picked up one time. The chain links TRBV6-5 to TRBJ1-5; 7 bases map to TRBD1. The V gene's germline CDR1 is MNHEY and CDR2 SVGAGI. Germline trimming cut 5 bases from V and 16 bases from J; bases unmatched to any gene: 20. This CDR3 region has 15 residues. DNA of the CDR3: TGTGCCAGCAGTCCTGACAGGGTGGACAACAGTCCAACTCATTTT. Amino acid sequence: CASSPDRVDNSPTHF.

This clone was seen just once. V and J are TRBV30 and TRBJ1-2; 9 nucleotides line up with TRBD1. The CDR3 length is 13 residues. Germline V CDR1 and CDR2: GTSNPN, SVGIG (reference sequence). J was trimmed by 7 bases and V by 4 bases; bases with no gene match: 7. The CDR3 region is CAWMGTGSRGYTF. CDR3 in DNA: TGTGCCTGGATGGGGACAGGGAGTCGTGGCTACACCTTC.

Written as DNA, the CDR3 is TGTGCCACCAGTGATCGAACAGGGGGCTACGAGCAGTACTTC. Protein product: CATSDRTGGYEQYF. The genes are TRBV24-1 and TRBJ2-7, with TRBD1 matching over 8 bases. This CDR3 region has 14 residues. From germline, CDR1 is KGHDR and CDR2 SFDVKD. The J segment lost 3 bases and the V segment lost 3 bases, leaving 3 bases of the junction unmatched.

The chain couples TRBV7-9 to TRBJ1-1; 7 bases align to TRBD1. The CDR3 runs 15 residues. After removal of 7 bases from V and 0 bases from J, the junction contained 8 bases not matched to a gene. The V gene's germline CDR1 is SEHNR and CDR2 FQNEAQ (reference sequence). CDR3 coding DNA: TGTGCCAGCACCAATCTAGGGGGCGTGAACACTGAAGCTTTCTTT. Translating gives CASTNLGGVNTEAFF.